These T cell receptor beta chains were read from a single sample in a study of T cells after yellow fever vaccination. TCRdb re-derived calls from the 5' RACE reads in MiXCR, one entry per CDR3 protein. This table has hundreds of thousands of distinct CDR3 sequences, roughly 9.4% appearing once. Sequenced here: PBMCs, sampled on the day of the first yellow fever vaccination. The receptors shown here come from a man younger than 30 who received the YFV17D yellow fever vaccine. Both conserved end residues are part of each CDR3. Fields, in order: V gene, J gene, CDR3 protein.

TRBV7-3	TRBJ2-3	CASRPSGGRTDTQYF
TRBV9	TRBJ2-2	CASSNEGWSGELFF
TRBV29-1	TRBJ2-7	CSAGTGTYEQYF
TRBV7-2	TRBJ1-6	CASSLFTGHNSPLHF
TRBV27	TRBJ2-2	CAGSYSGGAAGELFF
TRBV7-2	TRBJ2-7	CASSLAPRVYEQYF
TRBV5-5	TRBJ2-1	CASSTRQGANEQFF
TRBV28	TRBJ2-5	CASSPRRGGPQETQYF
TRBV28	TRBJ1-6	CASRLQGDSPLHF
TRBV6-1	TRBJ1-6	CASSEGADSPLHF
TRBV5-1	TRBJ1-6	CASSLGGLGSPLHF
TRBV7-8	TRBJ2-7	CASSPAGGWYEQYF
TRBV20-1	TRBJ1-2	CSAPPPGGAGYTF
TRBV25-1	TRBJ2-7	CASSDQGSSYEQYF
TRBV6-5	TRBJ2-4	CASKDLLVAKNIQYF
TRBV6-5	TRBJ1-1	CASSKGGTEAFF
TRBV12-3/TRBV12-4	TRBJ1-5	CASSSNGGGQGQPQHF
TRBV27	TRBJ2-2	CASTKRGRNTGELFF
TRBV20-1	TRBJ2-3	CSARGDDTQYF
TRBV7-9	TRBJ2-1	CASSSFLVGGEQFF
TRBV4-1	TRBJ1-1	CASSQTALTGVNTEAFF
TRBV20-1	TRBJ2-1	CSAPGPGNEQFF
TRBV7-2	TRBJ2-1	CASSTPHYNEQFF
TRBV10-3	TRBJ2-3	CAISATTSSDTQYF
TRBV4-1	TRBJ1-5	CASSQVQGPGANQPQHF
TRBV5-1	TRBJ2-7	CASSPGTGFEDEQYF
TRBV14	TRBJ2-2	CASSPSGGGELFF
TRBV5-1	TRBJ2-7	CASNGQGVSYEQYF
TRBV20-1	TRBJ1-1	CSARVGGLDTEAFF
TRBV25-1	TRBJ2-1	CASSVAAARDRSSYNEQFF
TRBV9	TRBJ1-2	CASSVGLIGGWGYTF
TRBV4-1	TRBJ1-1	CATNGGADTEAFF
TRBV10-1	TRBJ2-3	CAAAENRERDTQYF
TRBV5-1	TRBJ2-7	CASSLQTSGGTYEQYF
TRBV6-1	TRBJ2-5	CASSPLGHQVGETQYF
TRBV12-3/TRBV12-4	TRBJ1-5	CASGNQPQHF
TRBV20-1	TRBJ1-5	CSASVRGRGFQPQHF
TRBV15	TRBJ2-4	CATSGDRGRGLLAKNIQYF
TRBV4-3	TRBJ1-4	CASSQEEGWEKLFF
TRBV7-9	TRBJ2-7	CASHPAGGNSYEQYF
TRBV7-9	TRBJ2-5	CASSLAGAEETQYF
TRBV6-2/TRBV6-3	TRBJ2-1	CASMKNTGYNEQFF
TRBV20-1	TRBJ2-4	CSASRQGRDIQYF
TRBV7-2	TRBJ2-5	CASSHSLRGLGEETQYF